Listed below are T cell receptor beta chains from one sample, sequenced in a study of blood T cell repertoires in COVID-19. TCRdb's table, derived via immunoSEQ multiplex PCR, lists solely in-frame clones and lacks some. The sample contains 270,000 or so clones, roughly 93% of which appear only once. Material for sequencing was PBMCs or T cells enriched from blood (not recorded which). These receptor sequences come from a woman aged 35 to 49 with acute COVID-19. CDR3s include the opening cysteine and the closing phenylalanine or tryptophan. Fields, in order: D gene, CDR3 length, V gene, J gene, clone size, CDR3 protein, CDR3 DNA. D genes are given only for firm matches. Expanded clones get a size class; other rows say once, few or many, or leave the size out.

TRBD1,15,TRBV6-5,TRBJ1-2,.,CASSLGRQGGNGYTF,TGTGCCAGCAGTCTGGGCCGACAGGGGGGGAATGGCTACACCTTC
TRBD2,16,TRBV28,TRBJ2-5,.,CASSLTLLAGEETQYF,TGTGCCAGCAGTTTGACTTTACTAGCGGGGGAAGAGACCCAGTACTTC
.,14,TRBV28,TRBJ1-3,.,CASTRGNTGNTIYF,TGTGCCAGTACAAGGGGGAATACTGGAAACACCATATATTTT
TRBD1,15,TRBV25-1,TRBJ2-1,.,CASSDTRTGNNEQFF,TGTGCCAGCAGTGATACCAGGACAGGGAACAATGAGCAGTTCTTC
TRBD1,14,TRBV7-2,TRBJ1-6,.,CASRDRRNNSPLHF,TGTGCCAGCAGGGACAGGCGGAATAATTCACCCCTCCACTTT
.,14,TRBV27,TRBJ2-7,.,CASSLAGRGYEQYF,TGTGCCAGCAGTTTGGCAGGCAGGGGCTACGAGCAGTACTTC
TRBD2,15,TRBV19,TRBJ2-7,.,CASSLRGGFRDEQYF,TGTGCCAGTAGTCTTCGGGGGGGGTTTCGGGACGAGCAGTACTTC
.,15,TRBV7-8,TRBJ1-3,once,CASSLVAGSGNTIYF,TGTGCCAGCAGCTTAGTGGCAGGCTCTGGAAACACCATATATTTT
TRBD2,12,TRBV12-3/TRBV12-4,TRBJ2-1,.,CASRTSGNEQFF,TGTGCCAGCAGGACTAGCGGCAATGAGCAGTTCTTC
.,16,TRBV5-6,TRBJ1-2,.,CASSLGLPRGNYGYTF,TGTGCCAGCAGCTTGGGTTTGCCCAGGGGAAACTATGGCTACACCTTC
TRBD1,13,TRBV4-2,TRBJ2-4,.,CASSRGTENIQYF,TGTGCCAGCAGCCGTGGGACAGAAAACATTCAGTACTTC
.,18,TRBV7-6,TRBJ2-2,.,CASSLEVWGPANTGELFF,TGTGCCAGCAGCTTAGAAGTCTGGGGGCCCGCGAACACCGGGGAGCTGTTTTTT
.,15,TRBV9,TRBJ2-1,.,CASSLSFNRVVEQFF,TGTGCCAGCAGCCTATCTTTCAACAGGGTAGTTGAGCAGTTCTTC
.,16,TRBV4-2,TRBJ1-5,.,CASSQGSQASNQPQHF,TGTGCCAGCAGCCAAGGTTCGCAGGCGAGCAATCAGCCCCAGCATTTT
.,15,TRBV19,TRBJ2-7,.,CASSIWRAPSYEQYF,TGTGCCAGTAGTATTTGGCGGGCGCCCTCCTACGAGCAGTACTTC
TRBD1,15,TRBV7-2,TRBJ1-5,.,CASSLGTGNKQPQHF,TGTGCCAGCAGCTTAGGGACAGGGAACAAGCAGCCCCAGCATTTT
TRBD2,15,TRBV7-2,TRBJ2-7,once,CASSLSGSYSYEQYF,TGTGCCAGCAGCTTGAGCGGGAGTTACTCCTACGAGCAGTACTTC
TRBD1,13,TRBV7-9,TRBJ1-1,.,CASSLTGVTEAFF,TGTGCCAGCAGCTTAACAGGGGTAACTGAAGCTTTCTTT
.,13,TRBV14,TRBJ1-2,.,CASSQPDWVGYTF,TGTGCCAGCAGCCAGCCTGACTGGGTCGGCTACACCTTC
.,12,TRBV7-9,TRBJ1-2,.,CASSPGLVGYTF,TGTGCCAGCAGTCCAGGGTTAGTTGGCTACACCTTC
TRBD1,15,TRBV5-6,TRBJ1-2,.,CASSLDRGANYGYTF,TGTGCCAGCAGCTTGGACAGGGGAGCTAACTATGGCTACACCTTC
TRBD1,16,TRBV19,TRBJ1-2,.,CASSIFGQGADYGYTF,TGTGCCAGTAGTATTTTCGGACAGGGGGCAGACTATGGCTACACCTTC
.,14,TRBV7-2,TRBJ2-1,.,CASRPSVTYNEQFF,TGTGCCAGCAGACCTAGCGTAACCTACAATGAGCAGTTCTTC
TRBD2,17,TRBV7-9,TRBJ2-5,once,CASSLEASGGRQETQYF,TGTGCCAGCAGCTTAGAGGCCAGCGGGGGGCGCCAAGAGACCCAGTACTTC
.,14,TRBV18,TRBJ1-2,once,CASSPTTRNYGYTF,TGTGCCAGCTCACCGACTACCAGAAACTATGGCTACACCTTC
TRBD2,16,TRBV14,TRBJ2-2,.,CASSQFGLAGSGELFF,TGTGCCAGCAGCCAATTCGGACTAGCGGGTTCCGGGGAGCTGTTTTTT
.,14,TRBV7-2,TRBJ2-7,.,CASSSPTNSYEQYF,TGTGCCAGCAGCTCCCCGACTAACTCCTACGAGCAGTACTTC
TRBD1,16,TRBV13,TRBJ2-7,.,CASSLGGRRQGNEQYF,TGTGCCAGCAGCCTAGGGGGCCGTAGACAGGGGAACGAGCAGTACTTC
.,13,TRBV29-1,TRBJ1-1,once,CSVKHDWNTEAFF,TGCAGCGTCAAGCATGACTGGAACACTGAAGCTTTCTTT
TRBD1,16,TRBV27,TRBJ1-1,.,CASSRGTVARNTEAFF,TGTGCCAGCAGTAGAGGGACAGTAGCGAGGAACACTGAAGCTTTCTTT
.,13,TRBV18,TRBJ2-3,.,CASSPPSTDTQYF,TGTGCCAGCTCACCCCCTAGCACAGATACGCAGTATTTT
.,13,TRBV6-5,TRBJ1-3,.,CASRRENGNTIYF,TGTGCCAGCAGGAGGGAAAATGGAAACACCATATATTTT
TRBD2,15,TRBV7-6,TRBJ2-7,.,CASSPAGLAGHEQYF,TGTGCCAGCAGCCCGGCGGGACTAGCGGGACACGAGCAGTACTTC
TRBD2,15,TRBV3-1/TRBV3-2,TRBJ2-3,.,CASSRLAADTDTQYF,TGTGCCAGCAGCCGACTAGCCGCAGACACAGATACGCAGTATTTT